This record concerns one T cell receptor beta chain sequence. Its specific antigen is unknown. No per-base quality is available; no much larger clone lies one base away. The data were obtained in a study of blood T cell repertoires in COVID-19 (dated by TCRdb to 2020 to 2021). Looking at the study overall: Samples covering the acute and convalescent phases of COVID-19 were provided by collaborators in the United States, Italy and Spain. The prospective study material was composed of cDNA or gDNA derived from T cells, B-cell-depleted T cells, or PBMCs. The dataset comprised deeply sampled blood TCRbeta repertoires from subjects exposed to, actively infected with, or recovered from COVID-19. The repertoires were made available in a free public database intended to serve as a resource for research on the immune response to SARS-CoV-2. Samples came from the ongoing ImmuneRACE study (first 160 participants) plus 1,254 subjects from 6 global collaborators. The sample metadata nearly always contained a de-identified subject ID, COVID-19 status, age in years and sex. HLA class I and class II types, where available, came from metadata supplied by the sample provider rather than from assay-based typing. Study-wide conclusions, independent of this receptor: The quantity of clinical and demographic metadata differed by source and by participant and was supplied without curation.

One collaborating source in Seattle enrolled patients while the patients were actively infected and followed the patients over time throughout the course of disease. The collaborating institutions used their own protocols to collect whole blood in K2EDTA tubes. For TCRbeta analysis, collaborators shipped samples in one of three forms: frozen whole blood, isolated PBMCs, or DNA extracted from either of those sample types. Unmatched junction bases come to 7, with V trimmed by 0 bases and J by 5 bases. CDR1 LGHNA and CDR2 YSLEER are derived from the germline V gene. The CDR3, cysteine through phenylalanine, is 17 amino acids long. The only DNA kept is the CDR3, 51 bases in frame from the first base. TCRbeta CDR3 regions were amplified from genomic DNA by means of the immunoSEQ Assay, a bias-controlled multiplex PCR. The original methods were these. The number of nucleated cells in each sample was estimated from the amplification of reference gene primers within the assay. To quantify the absolute abundance of each unique TCRbeta CDR3 rearrangement, sequence reads were collapsed and filtered. Productive Simpson clonality was computed per sample as the square root of Simpson's diversity index over productive rearrangements. TCRdb's version of the immuneACCESS table is confined to in-frame rearrangements and falls short of the full clone set. An unresolved V gene accounts for under half of the shortfall where checked; the remainder is of unknown origin. D and trimming were read from the DNA, whereas the V and J calls and clone size are those reported in that table. The sample table shows hundreds of thousands of clones, and about 89% are seen once. The ten largest clones add up to about 6.9% of the sample.

Input material: peripheral blood. The sequence is built from TRBV4-3 and TRBJ2-2; 9 bases in between match TRBD2. This receptor was taken from a woman in her forties or fifties with COVID-19, enrolled during active disease. The CDR3 region: CASSQDIAGAGTGELFF. DNA sequence: TGCGCCAGCAGCCAAGATATAGCGGGAGCTGGTACCGGGGAGCTGTTTTTT.